The T cell receptor beta chain described here comes from a study of blood T cells in healthy people across ages. A sample-barcoded 5' primer and a J-beta primer mix were used in a second PCR of roughly 7 to 11 cycles. Each CDR3 protein is one row after TCRdb ran MiXCR on the 5' RACE reads. This sample yields hundreds of thousands of distinct CDR3 sequences, of which around 31% are seen a single time; 15% to 19% belongs to the top ten. From germline, CDR1 is MNHNS and CDR2 SASEGT. The V and J ends lost 4 bases and 7 bases respectively, with 13 bases between them. The CDR3 totals 13 residues. The chain couples TRBV6-1 to TRBJ1-1; no reliable D call. This receptor was identified in a woman older than 75 in good health. The sequenced material came from blood. CDR3 DNA: TGTGCCAGCAGTGGAAGCGGAGGGTTTGAAGCTTTCTTT. Translating it yields CASSGSGGFEAFF.